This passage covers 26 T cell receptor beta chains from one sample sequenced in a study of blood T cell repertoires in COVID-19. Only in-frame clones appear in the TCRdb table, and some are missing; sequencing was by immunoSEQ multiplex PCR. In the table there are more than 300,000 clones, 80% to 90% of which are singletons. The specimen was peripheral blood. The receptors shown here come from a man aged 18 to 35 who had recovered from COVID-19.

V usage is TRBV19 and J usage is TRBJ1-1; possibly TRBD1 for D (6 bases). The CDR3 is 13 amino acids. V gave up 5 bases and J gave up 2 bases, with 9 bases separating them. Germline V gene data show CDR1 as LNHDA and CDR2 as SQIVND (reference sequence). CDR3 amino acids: CASSLQGNTEAFF. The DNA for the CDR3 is TGTGCCAGTAGTTTACAGGGTAACACTGAAGCTTTCTTT.

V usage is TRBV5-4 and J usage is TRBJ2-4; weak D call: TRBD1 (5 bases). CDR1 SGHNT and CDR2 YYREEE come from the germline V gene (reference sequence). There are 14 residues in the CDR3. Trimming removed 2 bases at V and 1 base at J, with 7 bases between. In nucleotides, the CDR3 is TGTGCCAGCAGCTTTCAGGGTGCCAAAAACATTCAGTACTTC. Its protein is CASSFQGAKNIQYF.

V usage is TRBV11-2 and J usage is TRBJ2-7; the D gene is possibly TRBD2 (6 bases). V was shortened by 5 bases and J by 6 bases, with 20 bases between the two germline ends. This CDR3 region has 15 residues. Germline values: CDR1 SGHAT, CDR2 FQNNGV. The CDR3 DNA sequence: TGTGCCAGCAGCCCCGGGGGTGGATACACTCGCGAGCAGTACTTC. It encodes CASSPGGGYTREQYF.

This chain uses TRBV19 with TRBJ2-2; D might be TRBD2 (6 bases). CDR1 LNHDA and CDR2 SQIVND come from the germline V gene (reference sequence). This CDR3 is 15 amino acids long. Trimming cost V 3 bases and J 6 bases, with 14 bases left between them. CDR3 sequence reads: CASSMGDLIAGELFF. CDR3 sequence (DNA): TGTGCCAGTAGTATGGGGGACTTAATCGCCGGGGAGCTGTTTTTT.

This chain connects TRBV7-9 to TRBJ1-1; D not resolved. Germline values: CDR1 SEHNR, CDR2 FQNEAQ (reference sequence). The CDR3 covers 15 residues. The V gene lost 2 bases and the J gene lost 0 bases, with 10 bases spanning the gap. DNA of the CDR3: TGTGCCAGCAGCTTATATGGCGGCGTGAACACTGAAGCTTTCTTT. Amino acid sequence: CASSLYGGVNTEAFF.

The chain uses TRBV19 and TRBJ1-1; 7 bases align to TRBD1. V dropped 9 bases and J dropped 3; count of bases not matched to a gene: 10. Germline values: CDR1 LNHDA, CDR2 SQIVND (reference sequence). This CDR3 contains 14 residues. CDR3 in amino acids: CARANRDSYTEAFF. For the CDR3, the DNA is TGTGCCAGAGCAAACCGGGACAGCTACACTGAAGCTTTCTTT.

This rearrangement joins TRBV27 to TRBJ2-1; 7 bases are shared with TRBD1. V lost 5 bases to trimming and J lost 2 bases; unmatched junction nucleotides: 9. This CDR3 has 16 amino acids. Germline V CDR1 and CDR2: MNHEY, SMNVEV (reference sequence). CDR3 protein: CASSPLGQVAYNEQFF. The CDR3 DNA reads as TGTGCCAGCAGTCCTCTTGGACAGGTAGCCTACAATGAGCAGTTCTTC.

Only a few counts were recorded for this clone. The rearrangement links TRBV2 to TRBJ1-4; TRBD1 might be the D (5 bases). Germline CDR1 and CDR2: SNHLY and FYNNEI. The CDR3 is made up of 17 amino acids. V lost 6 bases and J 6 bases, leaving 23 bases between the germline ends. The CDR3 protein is CASRGPDKAGEDEKLFF. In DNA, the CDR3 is TGTGCCAGCAGGGGACCAGACAAGGCGGGGGAAGATGAAAAACTGTTTTTT. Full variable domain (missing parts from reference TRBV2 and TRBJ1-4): EPEVTQTPSHQVTQMGQEVILRCVPISNHLYFYWYRQILGQKVEFLVSFYNNEISEKSEIFDDQFSVERPDGSNFTLKIRSTKLEDSAMYFCASRGPDKAGEDEKLFFGSGTQLSVL.

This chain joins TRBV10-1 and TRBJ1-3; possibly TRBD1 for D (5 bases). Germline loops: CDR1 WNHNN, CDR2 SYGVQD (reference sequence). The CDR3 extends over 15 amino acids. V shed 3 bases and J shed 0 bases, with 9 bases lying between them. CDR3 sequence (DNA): TGCGCCAGCAGTGATGGGGGGACCTCTGGAAACACCATATATTTT. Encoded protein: CASSDGGTSGNTIYF.

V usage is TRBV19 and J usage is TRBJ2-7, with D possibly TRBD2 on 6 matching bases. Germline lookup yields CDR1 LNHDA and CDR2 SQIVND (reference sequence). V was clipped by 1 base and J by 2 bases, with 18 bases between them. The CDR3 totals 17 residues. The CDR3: CASSIVTGTAGTYEQYF. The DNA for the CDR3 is TGTGCCAGTAGTATAGTCACCGGGACTGCAGGAACCTACGAGCAGTACTTC.

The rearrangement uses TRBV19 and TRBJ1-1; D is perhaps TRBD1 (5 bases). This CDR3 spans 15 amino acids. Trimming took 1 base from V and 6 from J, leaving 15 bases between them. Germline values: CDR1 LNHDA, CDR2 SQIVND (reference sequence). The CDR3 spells CASSIGNLGGAEAFF. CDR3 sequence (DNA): TGTGCCAGTAGTATAGGGAACCTTGGGGGGGCTGAAGCTTTCTTT.

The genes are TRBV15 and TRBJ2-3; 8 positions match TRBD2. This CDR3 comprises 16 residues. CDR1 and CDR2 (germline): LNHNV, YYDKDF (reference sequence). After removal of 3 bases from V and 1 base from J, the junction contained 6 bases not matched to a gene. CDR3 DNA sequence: TGTGCCACCAGCAGCCTAGCGGGTGGTGGCACAGATACGCAGTATTTT. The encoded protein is CATSSLAGGGTDTQYF.

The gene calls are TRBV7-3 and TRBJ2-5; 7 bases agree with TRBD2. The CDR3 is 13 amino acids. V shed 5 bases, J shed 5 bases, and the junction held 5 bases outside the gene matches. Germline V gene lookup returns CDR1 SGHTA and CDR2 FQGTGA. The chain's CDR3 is CASSPMGGETQYF. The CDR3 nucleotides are TGTGCCAGCAGCCCCATGGGGGGGGAGACCCAGTACTTC.

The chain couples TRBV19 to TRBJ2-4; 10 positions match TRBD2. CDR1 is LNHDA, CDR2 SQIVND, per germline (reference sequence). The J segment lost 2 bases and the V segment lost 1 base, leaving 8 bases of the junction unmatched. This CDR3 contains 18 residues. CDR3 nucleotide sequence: TGTGCCAGTAGTATAGGCCTAGCGGGAGTCGGGACCAAAAACATTCAGTACTTC. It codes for CASSIGLAGVGTKNIQYF.

As DNA, the CDR3 is TGTGCCAGCAGCTTAGATGTGGGGGGACCGGATACGCAGTATTTT. Amino acids: CASSLDVGGPDTQYF. This chain joins TRBV11-2 and TRBJ2-3, with D maybe TRBD2 (6 bases). The CDR3 contains 15 residues. Trimming shortened V by 0 bases and J by 6 bases, and 13 bases separated the two germline ends. CDR1 and CDR2 (germline): SGHAT, FQNNGV.

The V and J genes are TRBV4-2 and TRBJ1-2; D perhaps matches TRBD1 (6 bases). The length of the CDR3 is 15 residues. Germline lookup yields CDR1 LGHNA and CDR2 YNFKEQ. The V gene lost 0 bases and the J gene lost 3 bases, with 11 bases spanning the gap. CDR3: CASSQERGGDYGYTF. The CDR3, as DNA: TGTGCCAGCAGCCAAGAGAGGGGGGGTGACTATGGCTACACCTTC.

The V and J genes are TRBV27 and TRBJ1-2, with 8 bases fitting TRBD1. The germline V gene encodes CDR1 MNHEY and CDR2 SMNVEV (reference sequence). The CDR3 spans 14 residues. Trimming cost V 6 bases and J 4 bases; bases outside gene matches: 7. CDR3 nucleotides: TGTGCCAGCAGCAGGGCAGGGGGCCTCTATGGCTACACCTTC. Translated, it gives CASSRAGGLYGYTF.

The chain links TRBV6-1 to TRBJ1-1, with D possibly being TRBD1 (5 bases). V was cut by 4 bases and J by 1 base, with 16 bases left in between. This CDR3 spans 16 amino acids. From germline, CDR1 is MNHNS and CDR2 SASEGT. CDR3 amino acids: CASSADPRVTNTEAFF. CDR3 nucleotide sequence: TGTGCCAGCAGTGCAGATCCCAGGGTTACGAACACTGAAGCTTTCTTT.

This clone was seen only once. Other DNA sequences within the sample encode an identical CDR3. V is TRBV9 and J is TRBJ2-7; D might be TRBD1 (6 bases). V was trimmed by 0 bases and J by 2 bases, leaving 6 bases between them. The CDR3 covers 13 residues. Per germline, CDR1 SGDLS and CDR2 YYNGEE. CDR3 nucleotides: TGTGCCAGCAGCGTAGGGACAGCCTACGAGCAGTACTTC. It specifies CASSVGTAYEQYF. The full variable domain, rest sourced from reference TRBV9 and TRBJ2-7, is DSGVTQTPKHLITATGQRVTLRCSPRSGDLSVYWYQQSLDQGLQFLIQYYNGEERAKGNILERFSAQQFPDLHSELNLSSLELGDSALYFCASSVGTAYEQYFGPGTRLTVT.

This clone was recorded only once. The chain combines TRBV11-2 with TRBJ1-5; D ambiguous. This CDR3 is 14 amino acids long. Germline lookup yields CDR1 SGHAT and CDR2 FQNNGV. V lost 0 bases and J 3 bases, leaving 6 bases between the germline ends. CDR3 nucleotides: TGTGCCAGCAGCTTAGACGGGTTCAATCAGCCCCAGCATTTT. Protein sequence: CASSLDGFNQPQHF.

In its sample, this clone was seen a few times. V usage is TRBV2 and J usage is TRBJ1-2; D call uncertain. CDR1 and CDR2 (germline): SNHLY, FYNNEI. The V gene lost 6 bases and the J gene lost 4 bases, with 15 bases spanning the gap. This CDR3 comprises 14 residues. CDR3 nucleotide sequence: TGTGCCAGCAGGGACGGGAGGTCCCCCTATGGCTACACCTTC. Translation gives CASRDGRSPYGYTF. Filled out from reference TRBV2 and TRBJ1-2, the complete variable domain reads EPEVTQTPSHQVTQMGQEVILRCVPISNHLYFYWYRQILGQKVEFLVSFYNNEISEKSEIFDDQFSVERPDGSNFTLKIRSTKLEDSAMYFCASRDGRSPYGYTFGSGTRLTVV.

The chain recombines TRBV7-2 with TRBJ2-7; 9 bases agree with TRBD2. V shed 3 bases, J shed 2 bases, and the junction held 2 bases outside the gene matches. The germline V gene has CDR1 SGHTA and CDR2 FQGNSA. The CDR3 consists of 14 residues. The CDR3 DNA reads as TGTGCCAGCAGCTTCGCGGGGGGGACCTACGAGCAGTACTTC. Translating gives CASSFAGGTYEQYF.

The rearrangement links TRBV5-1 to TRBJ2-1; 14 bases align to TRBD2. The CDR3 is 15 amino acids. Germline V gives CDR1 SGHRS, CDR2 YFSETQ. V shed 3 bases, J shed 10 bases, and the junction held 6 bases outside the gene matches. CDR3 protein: CASSSGTSGSDEQFF. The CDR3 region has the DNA TGCGCCAGCAGCTCCGGGACTAGCGGGAGCGACGAGCAGTTCTTC.

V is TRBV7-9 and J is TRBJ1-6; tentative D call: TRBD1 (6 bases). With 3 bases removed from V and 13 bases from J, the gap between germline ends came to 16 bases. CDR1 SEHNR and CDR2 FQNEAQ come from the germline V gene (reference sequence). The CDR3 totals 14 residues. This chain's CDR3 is CASSLGAVGSPLHF. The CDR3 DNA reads TGTGCCAGCAGCTTGGGGGCAGTAGGATCCCCCCTCCACTTT. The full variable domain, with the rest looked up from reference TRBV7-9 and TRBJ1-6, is DTGVSQNPRHKITKRGQNVTFRCDPISEHNRLYWYRQTLGQGPEFLTYFQNEAQLEKSRLLSDRFSAERPKGSFSTLEIQRTEQGDSAMYLCASSLGAVGSPLHFGNGTRLTVT.

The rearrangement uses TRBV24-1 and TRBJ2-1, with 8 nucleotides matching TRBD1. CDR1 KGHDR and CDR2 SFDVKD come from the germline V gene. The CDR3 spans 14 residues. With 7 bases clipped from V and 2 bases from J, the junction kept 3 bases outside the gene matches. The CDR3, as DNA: TGTGCCACCAGCCGGACAGGGACCTACAATGAGCAGTTCTTC. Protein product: CATSRTGTYNEQFF.

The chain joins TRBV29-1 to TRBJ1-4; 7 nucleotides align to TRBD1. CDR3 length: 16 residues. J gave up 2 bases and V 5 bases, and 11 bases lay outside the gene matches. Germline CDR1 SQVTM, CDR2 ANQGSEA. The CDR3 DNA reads TGCAGCGTTTCCACAGGGGTTATGACTACTAATGAAAAACTGTTTTTT. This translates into CSVSTGVMTTNEKLFF.